What follows are 15 T cell receptor beta chains derived from one specimen sequenced in a study of T cell clones after liver transplantation. The repertoire was sequenced with immunoSEQ multiplex PCR; TCRdb's copy has only in-frame clones and lacks some. The data contain roughly 70,000 clones, roughly 80% of them singletons. Sequenced material: CD4+ T cells from blood, taken before liver transplant. These receptors originate from a human donor who received a liver transplant.

The chain uses TRBV10-2 and TRBJ1-1; D not resolved. The CDR3 loop spans 13 amino acids. From germline, CDR1 is WSHSY and CDR2 SAAADI. Trimming removed 4 bases at V and 0 bases at J, with 6 bases between. The CDR3 region has the DNA TGCGCCAGCAGTGGAAATGTGAACACTGAAGCTTTCTTT. Protein: CASSGNVNTEAFF.

The chain links TRBV28 to TRBJ2-7; TRBD1 aligns across 10 bases. The CDR3 is 13 residues long. The V gene end was trimmed by 1 base and the J gene end by 11 bases; junction bases not matched to a gene: 5. Germline assignment: CDR1 MDHEN and CDR2 SYDVKM. This chain's CDR3 is CASSLYSGTGEYF. CDR3 bases: TGTGCCAGCAGTTTATACTCCGGGACAGGGGAGTACTTC.

This clone was counted between two and nine times. The J gene is TRBJ2-2, the V gene TRBV5-4; TRBD2 matches at 14 bases. Germline-derived CDR1 and CDR2 are SGHNT and YYREEE (reference sequence). The V gene end was trimmed by 3 bases and the J gene end by 7 bases; junction bases not matched to a gene: 5. The CDR3 spans 16 residues. CDR3 loop: CASSSGGTSGSGELFF. The CDR3 DNA follows: TGTGCCAGCAGCTCGGGCGGGACTAGCGGGAGCGGGGAGCTGTTTTTT.

The sample holds one count of this clone. The gene calls are TRBV7-2 and TRBJ1-1; 8 bases match TRBD1. V was clipped by 1 base and J by 4 bases; unmatched bases: 5. The germline V gene encodes CDR1 SGHTA and CDR2 FQGNSA. This CDR3 comprises 15 residues. CDR3 loop: CASSLGGTGGTEAFF. CDR3 sequence (DNA): TGTGCCAGCAGCTTAGGGGGTACAGGGGGCACTGAAGCTTTCTTT.

This clone was observed a few times. The genes are TRBV6-6 and TRBJ2-5; TRBD2 matches 7 bases. Germline lookup yields CDR1 MNHNY and CDR2 SVGAGI (reference sequence). This CDR3 comprises 14 residues. V gave up 6 bases and J gave up 5 bases; unmatched junction bases: 9. CDR3 sequence reads: CASSHPGGSETQYF. The CDR3 DNA reads TGTGCCAGCAGCCACCCCGGGGGGTCGGAGACCCAGTACTTC.

The chain joins TRBV2 to TRBJ2-7; D is unclear. V was shortened by 2 bases and J by 2 bases, with 10 bases between the two germline ends. Per the germline V gene, CDR1 is SNHLY and CDR2 is FYNNEI. The CDR3 has 14 amino acids. The CDR3 region is CASSELSRTYEQYF. The CDR3 bases are TGTGCCAGCAGTGAACTCTCGCGGACCTACGAGCAGTACTTC.

V gene TRBV30 combines with J gene TRBJ2-1, with 9 bases aligning to TRBD1. Germline V CDR1 and CDR2: GTSNPN, SVGIG (reference sequence). The V and J ends lost 1 base and 8 bases, in that order; junction bases with no gene match: 12. CDR3 size: 16 residues. The CDR3 spells CAWSGLRDRAFHEQFF. CDR3 nucleotide sequence: TGTGCCTGGAGTGGCTTACGGGACAGGGCCTTCCATGAGCAGTTCTTC.

By frequency in the sample, this clone is medium-sized. The CDR3 spells CASSFGWVRNQPQHF. The DNA of the CDR3 is TGTGCCAGCAGTTTCGGCTGGGTGCGCAATCAGCCCCAGCATTTT. This chain joins TRBV28 and TRBJ1-5; D is ambiguous. Germline CDR1 and CDR2: MDHEN and SYDVKM. The V gene lost 3 bases and the J gene lost 2 bases, with 11 bases spanning the gap. This CDR3 region has 15 residues. Based on the CDR3 plus reference TRBV28 and TRBJ1-5, the full variable domain is DVKVTQSSRYLVKRTGEKVFLECVQDMDHENMFWYRQDPGLGLRLIYFSYDVKMKEKGDIPEGYSVSREKKERFSLILESASTNQTSMYLCASSFGWVRNQPQHFGDGTRLSIL.

The chain recombines TRBV18 with TRBJ2-2; D tentatively fits TRBD1 or TRBD2 (6 bases each). Trimming left V 1 base short and J 4 bases short, with 13 bases between. The CDR3 length is 16 residues. Germline CDR1 KGHSH, CDR2 LQKENI. CDR3 loop: CASSPRPGATTGELFF. Here the CDR3 DNA reads TGTGCCAGCTCACCACGTCCGGGGGCGACCACCGGGGAGCTGTTTTTT.

This chain uses TRBV15 with TRBJ2-7; TRBD2 might be the D (6 bases). Germline assignment: CDR1 LNHNV and CDR2 YYDKDF (reference sequence). V was pared by 3 bases and J by 3 bases, with 12 bases between. This CDR3 is built from 14 residues. The CDR3 loop is CATSRPGGDYEQYF. CDR3 sequence (DNA): TGTGCCACCAGCAGGCCTGGAGGGGACTACGAGCAGTACTTC.

The chain employs TRBV5-6 and TRBJ2-2; D is unclear. The CDR3 is 14 residues long. CDR1 is SGHDT, CDR2 YYEEEE, per germline. The ends were cut back, 1 base at V and 5 bases at J, with 9 bases in the middle. CDR3 bases: TGTGCCAGCAGCTTGTCCTGGGGAACCGGGGAGCTGTTTTTT. This gives the protein CASSLSWGTGELFF.

The CDR3 DNA sequence: TGTGCCAGCAGCTTCCTCGGACAGGAGTTTGAGCAGTTCTTC. It specifies CASSFLGQEFEQFF. The chain carries TRBV7-3 and TRBJ2-1; 7 nucleotides match TRBD1. CDR3 length equals 14 residues. CDR1 and CDR2 from the germline V gene are SGHTA and FQGTGA. V gave up 3 bases and J gave up 9 bases; unmatched junction bases: 8.

CDR3 nucleotides: TGCGCCAGCAGCTTAAAGGGCCCTAACACTGAAGCTTTCTTT. Its protein product is CASSLKGPNTEAFF. This rearrangement joins TRBV5-1 to TRBJ1-1; no clear D. Trimming removed 2 bases from V and 2 bases from J, with 10 bases in between. Germline CDR1 reads SGHRS; CDR2 reads YFSETQ. The CDR3 is 14 amino acids.

This chain connects TRBV7-3 to TRBJ2-5; D ambiguous. Germline CDR1 is SGHTA and CDR2 is FQGTGA. The CDR3 runs to 13 residues. The ends were cut back, 3 bases at V and 5 bases at J, with 10 bases in the middle. The CDR3 reads CASSLSPRETQYF. The CDR3 DNA reads as TGTGCCAGCAGCTTGAGCCCCCGCGAGACCCAGTACTTC.

The V and J genes are TRBV18 and TRBJ2-3; 7 nucleotides line up with TRBD1. The CDR3 covers 13 residues. Trimming cost V 8 bases and J 5 bases; bases outside gene matches: 7. Germline V gives CDR1 KGHSH, CDR2 LQKENI. The CDR3 DNA reads as TGTGCCAGCGAAGGGGGCCTCGGAGATACGCAGTATTTT. This sequence encodes CASEGGLGDTQYF.